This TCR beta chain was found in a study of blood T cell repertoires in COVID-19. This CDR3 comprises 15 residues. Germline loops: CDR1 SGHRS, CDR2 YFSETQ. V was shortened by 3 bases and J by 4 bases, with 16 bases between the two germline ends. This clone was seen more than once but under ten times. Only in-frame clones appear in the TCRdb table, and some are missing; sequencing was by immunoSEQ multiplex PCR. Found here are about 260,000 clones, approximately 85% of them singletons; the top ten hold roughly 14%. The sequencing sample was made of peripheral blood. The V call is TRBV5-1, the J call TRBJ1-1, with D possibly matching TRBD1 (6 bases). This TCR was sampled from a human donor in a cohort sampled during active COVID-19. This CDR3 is CASSSDDRRATEAFF. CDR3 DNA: TGCGCCAGCAGCTCGGACGACAGGCGGGCCACTGAAGCTTTCTTT.